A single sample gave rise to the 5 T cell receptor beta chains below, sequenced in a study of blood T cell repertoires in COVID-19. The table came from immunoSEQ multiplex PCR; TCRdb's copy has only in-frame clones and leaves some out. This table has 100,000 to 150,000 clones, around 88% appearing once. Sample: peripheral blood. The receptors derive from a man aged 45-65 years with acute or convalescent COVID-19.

The CDR3 here is CASSPDTGTHYGYTF. In DNA, the CDR3 is TGTGCCAGCTCACCGGACACAGGGACCCACTATGGCTACACCTTC. The chain is built from TRBV18 and TRBJ1-2; possible D gene TRBD1, 6 bases. Germline values: CDR1 KGHSH, CDR2 LQKENI. V was pared by 3 bases and J by 3 bases, with 14 bases between. CDR3 size: 15 residues.

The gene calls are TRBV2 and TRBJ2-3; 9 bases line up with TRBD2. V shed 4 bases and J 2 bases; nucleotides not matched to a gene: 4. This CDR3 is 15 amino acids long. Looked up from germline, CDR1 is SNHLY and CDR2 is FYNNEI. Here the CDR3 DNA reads TGTGCCAGCAGTGGCCTAGCGGGAAACACAGATACGCAGTATTTT. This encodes CASSGLAGNTDTQYF.

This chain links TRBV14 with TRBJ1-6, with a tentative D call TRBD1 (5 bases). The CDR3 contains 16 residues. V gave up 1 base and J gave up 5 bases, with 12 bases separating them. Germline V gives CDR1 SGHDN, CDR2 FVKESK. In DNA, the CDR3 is TGTGCCAGCAGCCAAGCCTCAGGGTCCAATAATTCACCCCTCCACTTT. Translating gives CASSQASGSNNSPLHF.

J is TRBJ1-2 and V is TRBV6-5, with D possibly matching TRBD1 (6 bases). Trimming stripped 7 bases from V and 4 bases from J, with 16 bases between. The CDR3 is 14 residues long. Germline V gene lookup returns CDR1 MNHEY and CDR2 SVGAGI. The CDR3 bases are TGTGCCAGCAAGAAACAGGGCCCGCCCTATGGCTACACCTTC. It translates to CASKKQGPPYGYTF.

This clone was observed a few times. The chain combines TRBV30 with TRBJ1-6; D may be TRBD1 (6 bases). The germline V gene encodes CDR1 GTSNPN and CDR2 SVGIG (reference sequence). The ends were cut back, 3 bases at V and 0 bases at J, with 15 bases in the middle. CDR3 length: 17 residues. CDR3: CAWSASGGISYNSPLHF. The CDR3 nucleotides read TGTGCCTGGAGCGCGTCGGGGGGCATCTCCTATAATTCACCCCTCCACTTT.